This TCR beta chain appears in the sequencing data of a study of T-cell reconstitution after alpha-beta-depleted transplantation in children. TCRbeta library construction was performed incorporating unique molecular identifiers. TCRdb reanalysed the PCR reads using MiXCR and keeps one entry per CDR3 protein. The sample has approximately 200,000 distinct CDR3 sequences; 14% to 15% are singletons. Trimming stripped 2 bases from V and 2 bases from J, with 16 bases between. The CDR3 has 16 residues. Germline assignment: CDR1 SGHRS and CDR2 YFSETQ. In its sample, this clonotype was seen many times. V gene TRBV5-1 combines with J gene TRBJ1-1; TRBD1 is a possible D gene (5 bases). Sequencing was performed on PBMCs from the stem cell graft donor, taken from the stem cell graft. The TCR sequence derives from a human donor who donated a stem cell graft to a child with acute lymphoblastic leukemia. The CDR3 loop reads CASSFRGNWGNTEAFF. CDR3 nucleotide sequence: TGCGCCAGCAGCTTTCGGGGGAATTGGGGAAACACTGAAGCTTTCTTT.